The clone carrying this T cell receptor (beta chain) occurred many times. Antigen: not known. This record comes from a study of T cell repertoires in cytomegalovirus infection. Study-wide context: Well-studied HLA-B-restricted epitopes and recently identified HLA-C-restricted epitopes of CMV were both used in the study. Findings and limits, study-wide: In two of eight donors, the top clonotype was HLA-C-restricted CMV-specific.

The germline gives CDR1 SGHVS, CDR2 FQNEAQ. This CDR3 is 15 amino acids long. Trimming removed 1 base from V and 5 bases from J, with 12 bases in between. TCRdb fed the reads into MiXCR, producing one record per CDR3 protein. The sample has around 750,000 distinct CDR3 sequences, roughly 33% seen once. This sequence joins TRBV7-8 and TRBJ1-5; D gene ambiguous. Source: cultured CD8+ T cells from PBMCs, taken from culture after CMV antigen stimulation. The sequence derives from a human donor in good health (CMV status not recorded). Some clones in this sample may be carry-over from other donors' samples. The CDR3 reads CASSLDRSGDQPQHF. As DNA, the CDR3 is TGTGCCAGCAGCTTAGATAGGTCCGGAGATCAGCCCCAGCATTTT.